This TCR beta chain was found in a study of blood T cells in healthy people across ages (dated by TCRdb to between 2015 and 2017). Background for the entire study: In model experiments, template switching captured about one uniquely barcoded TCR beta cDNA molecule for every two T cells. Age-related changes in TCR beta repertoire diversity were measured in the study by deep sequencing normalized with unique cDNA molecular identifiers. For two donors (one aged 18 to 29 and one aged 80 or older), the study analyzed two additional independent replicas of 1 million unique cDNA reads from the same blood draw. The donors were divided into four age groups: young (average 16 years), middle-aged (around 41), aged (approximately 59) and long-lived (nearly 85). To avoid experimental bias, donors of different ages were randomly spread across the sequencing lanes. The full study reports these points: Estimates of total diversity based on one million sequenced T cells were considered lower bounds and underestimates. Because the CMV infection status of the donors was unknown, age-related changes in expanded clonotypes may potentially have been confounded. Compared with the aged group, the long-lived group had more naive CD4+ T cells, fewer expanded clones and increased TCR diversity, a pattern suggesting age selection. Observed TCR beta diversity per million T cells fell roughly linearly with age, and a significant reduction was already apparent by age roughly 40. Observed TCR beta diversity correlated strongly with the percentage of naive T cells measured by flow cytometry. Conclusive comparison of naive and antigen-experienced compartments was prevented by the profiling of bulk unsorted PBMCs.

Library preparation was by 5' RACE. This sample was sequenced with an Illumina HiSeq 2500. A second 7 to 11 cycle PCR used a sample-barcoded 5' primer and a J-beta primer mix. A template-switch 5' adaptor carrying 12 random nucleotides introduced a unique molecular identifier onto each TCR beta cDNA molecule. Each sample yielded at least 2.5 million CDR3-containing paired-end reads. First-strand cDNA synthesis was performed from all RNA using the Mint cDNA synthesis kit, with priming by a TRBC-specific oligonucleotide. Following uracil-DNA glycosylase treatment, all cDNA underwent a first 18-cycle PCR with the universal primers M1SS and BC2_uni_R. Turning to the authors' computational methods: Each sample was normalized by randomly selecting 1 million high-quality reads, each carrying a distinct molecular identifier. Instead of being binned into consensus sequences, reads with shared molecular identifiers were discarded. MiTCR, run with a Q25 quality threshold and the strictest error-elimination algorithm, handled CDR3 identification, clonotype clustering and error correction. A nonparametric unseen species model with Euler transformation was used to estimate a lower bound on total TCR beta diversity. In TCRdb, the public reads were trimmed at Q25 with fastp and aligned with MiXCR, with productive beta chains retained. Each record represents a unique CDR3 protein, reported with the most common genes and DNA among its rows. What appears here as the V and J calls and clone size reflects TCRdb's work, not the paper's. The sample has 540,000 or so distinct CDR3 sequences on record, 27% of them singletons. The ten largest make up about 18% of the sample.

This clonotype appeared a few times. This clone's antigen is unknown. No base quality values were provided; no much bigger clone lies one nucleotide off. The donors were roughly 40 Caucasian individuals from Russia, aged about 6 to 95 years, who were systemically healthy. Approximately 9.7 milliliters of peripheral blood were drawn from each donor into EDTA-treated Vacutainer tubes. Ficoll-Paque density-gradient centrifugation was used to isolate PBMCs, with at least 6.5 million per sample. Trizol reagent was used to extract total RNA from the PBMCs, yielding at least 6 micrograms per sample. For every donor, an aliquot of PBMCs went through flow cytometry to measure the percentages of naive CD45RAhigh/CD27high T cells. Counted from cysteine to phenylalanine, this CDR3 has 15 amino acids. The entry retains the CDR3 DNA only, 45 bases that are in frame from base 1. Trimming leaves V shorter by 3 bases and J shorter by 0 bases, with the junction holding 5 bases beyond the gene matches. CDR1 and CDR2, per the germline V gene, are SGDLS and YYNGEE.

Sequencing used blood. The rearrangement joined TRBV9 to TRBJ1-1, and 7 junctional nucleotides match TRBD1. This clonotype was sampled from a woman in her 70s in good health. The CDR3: CASSARGQLNTEAFF. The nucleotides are TGTGCCAGCAGCGCAAGGGGACAGTTGAACACTGAAGCTTTCTTT.